A selection of T cell receptor beta chains follows, all from one sample in a study of cytomegalovirus exposure and HLA in healthy donors. TCRdb's table, derived via immunoSEQ multiplex PCR, lists solely in-frame clones and lacks some. The data hold more than 90,000 clones, with roughly 70% observed a single time. The specimen was PBMCs. Source of these receptors: a man aged 45-65 years in good health and CMV-seronegative. Each CDR3 is given without its conserved first and last residue.

TRBJ1-1 TRBV4-1 ASSHSDGDTEAF
TRBJ2-3 TRBV7-2 ASSSPPGSTDTQY
TRBJ1-3 TRBV2 ASKRTGRGNTIY
TRBJ1-4 TRBV2 ASSPYNEKLF
TRBJ1-5 TRBV7-2 ASSLGGGNQPQH
TRBJ1-6 TRBV2 ASSANSPLH
TRBJ2-3 TRBV5-1 ASSRLAGGTDTQY
TRBJ1-4 TRBV5-1 ASSLGPTNEKLF
TRBJ1-4 TRBV11-2 ASSFRTGTTNEKLF
TRBJ2-1 TRBV19 ASSLALVLSYNEQF
TRBJ2-3 TRBV29-1 SVDNGISTDTQY
TRBJ1-2 TRBV4-1 ASSPGPNYGYT
TRBJ1-4 TRBV12-5 ASGLRVSYEKLF
TRBJ2-7 TRBV6-4 ASSELAGVGEQY
TRBJ1-5 TRBV6-1 ATKGLLNQPQH
TRBJ1-2 TRBV27 ASSPGRDRGGYT
TRBJ2-5 TRBV11-2 ASSFTGEETQY
TRBJ2-2 TRBV4-2 ASSQRTGGDTGELF
TRBJ2-2 TRBV7-8 ASSLVFSGGPTGELF
TRBJ1-1 TRBV9 ASSVGGGGNTEAF